Following are 15 T cell receptor beta chains from one sample sequenced in a study of blood T cell repertoires in COVID-19. Assay used: immunoSEQ multiplex PCR; TCRdb lists only in-frame clones, some missing. The sample includes some 70,000 clones, around 85% of them seen just once. The material sequenced was peripheral blood. All receptors derive from a woman between 45 and 60 years old with acute or convalescent COVID-19.

The chain uses TRBV29-1 and TRBJ1-2; tentatively, D is TRBD1 (5 bases). V was trimmed by 0 bases and J by 3 bases, leaving 11 bases between them. The CDR3 is 14 amino acids. Germline loops: CDR1 SQVTM, CDR2 ANQGSEA. CDR3 DNA: TGCAGCGTTGAAGATCTTGGGGCGGACTATGGCTACACCTTC. Translated: CSVEDLGADYGYTF.

The genes are TRBV12-3 or TRBV12-4 and TRBJ2-1; a weak D match, TRBD2 (5 bases). The V and J ends lost 3 bases and 4 bases respectively, with 7 bases between them. CDR3 length: 13 amino acids. The CDR3 sequence is CASSFSGYNEQFF. CDR3 nucleotides: TGTGCCAGCAGTTTTTCGGGGTACAATGAGCAGTTCTTC.

This clone was observed a few times. The V call is TRBV3-1 (or the pseudogene TRBV3-2), the J call TRBJ1-5; tentative D call: TRBD1 (5 bases). CDR1 and CDR2 from the germline V gene are LGHDT and YNNKEL (reference sequence). Trimming left V 0 bases short and J 9 bases short, with 9 bases between. The CDR3 length is 13 residues. The CDR3 protein is CASSQDRAGPQHF. Written as DNA, the CDR3 is TGTGCCAGCAGCCAAGACAGGGCAGGGCCCCAGCATTTT.

This clone came up a few times. V is TRBV9 and J is TRBJ2-7; 10 bases align to TRBD1. J was trimmed by 2 bases and V by 0 bases; bases with no gene match: 5. This CDR3 is 16 amino acids long. Germline CDR1 reads SGDLS; CDR2 reads YYNGEE. CDR3 DNA sequence: TGTGCCAGCAGCGTAGACTGGACAGGGGGGGCCTACGAGCAGTACTTC. Its translation is CASSVDWTGGAYEQYF.

The rearrangement uses TRBV24-1 and TRBJ2-1; 7 bases agree with TRBD2. Germline CDR1 reads KGHDR; CDR2 reads SFDVKD. V lost 3 bases, J lost 7 bases, and 11 bases stayed unmatched. The length of the CDR3 is 16 residues. For the CDR3, the DNA is TGTGCCACCAGTGATGGGGGAGGGAGGGCCTCAAATGAGCAGTTCTTC. Protein: CATSDGGGRASNEQFF.

With regard to this clone: Other DNA sequences from this sample encode an identical CDR3 as well. The CDR3 bases are TGTGCCAGCAGTCTTACAGGGGCAACTAATGAAAAACTGTTTTTT. Its translation: CASSLTGATNEKLFF. The rearrangement uses TRBV28 and TRBJ1-4; 7 positions match TRBD1. The CDR3 is 15 residues long. J was trimmed by 0 bases and V by 5 bases; bases with no gene match: 3. CDR1 MDHEN and CDR2 SYDVKM come from the germline V gene.

V gene TRBV6-6 combines with J gene TRBJ2-7, with TRBD2 matching over 8 bases. V shed 5 bases and J 0 bases; nucleotides not matched to a gene: 3. The CDR3 runs to 14 residues. The germline V gene encodes CDR1 MNHNY and CDR2 SVGAGI (reference sequence). CDR3 sequence: CASSQRGPSYEQYF. CDR3 nucleotides: TGTGCCAGCAGTCAGCGGGGGCCCTCCTACGAGCAGTACTTC.

The chain has TRBV30 and TRBJ2-7, with 12 bases fitting TRBD1. Trimming cost V 2 bases and J 5 bases; bases outside gene matches: 10. This CDR3 is 16 amino acids long. Germline V gives CDR1 GTSNPN, CDR2 SVGIG (reference sequence). The CDR3 region is CAWSPSRGQGAHEQYF. The DNA of the CDR3 is TGTGCCTGGAGTCCTAGTCGGGGACAGGGGGCCCACGAGCAGTACTTC.

The chain employs TRBV11-2 and TRBJ2-1; 8 bases agree with TRBD2. V lost 0 bases and J lost 4; bases outside the gene matches: 8. CDR3 size: 17 residues. Per germline, CDR1 SGHAT and CDR2 FQNNGV. The CDR3 DNA sequence: TGTGCCAGCAGCTTAGATTCTCGGACTAGCCGGTACAATGAGCAGTTCTTC. Amino acid sequence: CASSLDSRTSRYNEQFF.

CDR3 protein: CARPANGANTGELFF. The CDR3 coding sequence is TGTGCCAGGCCCGCTAACGGGGCGAACACCGGGGAGCTGTTTTTT. V is TRBV7-7 and J is TRBJ2-2, with D perhaps TRBD2 (5 bases). With 9 bases removed from V and 0 bases from J, the gap between germline ends came to 14 bases. Germline V lookup: CDR1 SSHAT, CDR2 FNYEAQ (reference sequence). This CDR3 spans 15 amino acids.

This clone has a handful of counts. The same CDR3 arises from other DNA sequences in this sample as well. The gene calls are TRBV7-3 and TRBJ2-7; possible D gene TRBD2, 6 bases. Per germline, CDR1 SGHTA and CDR2 FQGTGA. V lost 3 bases and J 9 bases, leaving 21 bases between the germline ends. This CDR3 has 15 residues. For the CDR3, the DNA is TGTGCCAGCAGCTTTGGAGGGGACTCGGACCGAGGGCAGTACTTC. Its translation: CASSFGGDSDRGQYF.

This clone was detected a few times. The chain employs TRBV7-9 and TRBJ2-5; maybe TRBD2 (6 bases). The V end lost 10 bases, the J end lost 4 bases, and 25 bases lay between the germline ends. Germline V gene sequence: CDR1 SEHNR, CDR2 FQNEAQ (reference sequence). The CDR3 loop spans 16 amino acids. The CDR3 DNA sequence: TGTGCCACCAATCAAGGTGGGGGAGGAACGCGAGAGACCCAGTACTTC. Translation gives CATNQGGGGTRETQYF.

The V gene is TRBV13, the J gene TRBJ2-1; D call uncertain. CDR3 size: 15 residues. V lost 3 bases, J lost 2 bases, and 11 bases lay in between. Looked up from germline, CDR1 is PRHDT and CDR2 is FYEKMQ (reference sequence). Written as DNA, the CDR3 is TGTGCCAGCAGCTTCTTGAGAGGAGCCTACAATGAGCAGTTCTTC. This encodes CASSFLRGAYNEQFF.

On this clone itself: Other nucleotide sequences from this sample produce the same CDR3. V is TRBV2 and J is TRBJ1-1; a weak D match, TRBD1 (5 bases). Germline values: CDR1 SNHLY, CDR2 FYNNEI. CDR3 length equals 14 residues. Trimming removed 4 bases from V and 3 bases from J, with 12 bases in between. CDR3 coding DNA: TGTGCCAGCAGTGGAGGACCGGGGGACACTGAAGCTTTCTTT. Protein sequence: CASSGGPGDTEAFF.

This clone was counted only a few times. The rearrangement joins TRBV19 to TRBJ2-3; 13 positions match TRBD2. The CDR3 spans 16 residues. Germline values: CDR1 LNHDA, CDR2 SQIVND (reference sequence). After removal of 5 bases from V and 2 bases from J, the junction contained 4 bases not matched to a gene. The CDR3 coding sequence is TGTGCCAGTAGTGCCACTAGCGGGGGGGACACAGATACGCAGTATTTT. Its protein product is CASSATSGGDTDTQYF.